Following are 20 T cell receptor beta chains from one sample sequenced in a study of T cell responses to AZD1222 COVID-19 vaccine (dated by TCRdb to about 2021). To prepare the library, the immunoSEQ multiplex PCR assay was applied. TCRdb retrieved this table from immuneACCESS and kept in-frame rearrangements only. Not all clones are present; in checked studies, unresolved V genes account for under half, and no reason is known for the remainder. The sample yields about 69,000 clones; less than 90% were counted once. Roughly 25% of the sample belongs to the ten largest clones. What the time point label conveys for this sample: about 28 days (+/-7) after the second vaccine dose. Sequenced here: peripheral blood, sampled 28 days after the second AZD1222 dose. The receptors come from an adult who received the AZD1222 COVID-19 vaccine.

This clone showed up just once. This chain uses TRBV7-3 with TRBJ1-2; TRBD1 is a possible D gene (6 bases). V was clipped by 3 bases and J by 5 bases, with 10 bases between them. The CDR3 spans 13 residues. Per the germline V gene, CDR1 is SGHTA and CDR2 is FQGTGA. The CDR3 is CASSFGGSYGYTF. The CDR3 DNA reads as TGTGCCAGCAGCTTTGGGGGCTCGTATGGCTACACCTTC.

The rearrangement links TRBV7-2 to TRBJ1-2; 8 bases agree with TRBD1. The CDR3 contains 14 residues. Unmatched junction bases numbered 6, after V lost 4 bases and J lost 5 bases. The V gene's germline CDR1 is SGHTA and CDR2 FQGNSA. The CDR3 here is CASSSTGTGYGYTF. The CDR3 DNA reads TGTGCCAGCAGCTCCACCGGGACAGGTTATGGCTACACCTTC.

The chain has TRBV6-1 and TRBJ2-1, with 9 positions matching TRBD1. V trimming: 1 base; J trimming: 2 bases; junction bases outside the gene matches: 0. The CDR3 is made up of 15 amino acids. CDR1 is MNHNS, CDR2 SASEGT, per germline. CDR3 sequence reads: CASSEDRGPYNEQFF. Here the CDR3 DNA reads TGTGCCAGCAGTGAAGACAGGGGGCCCTACAATGAGCAGTTCTTC.

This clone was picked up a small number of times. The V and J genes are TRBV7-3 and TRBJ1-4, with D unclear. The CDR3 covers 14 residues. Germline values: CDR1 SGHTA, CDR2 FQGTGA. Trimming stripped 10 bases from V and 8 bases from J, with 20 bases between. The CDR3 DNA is TGTGCCACCAACGGTGGGTCCAGTAGCGAAAAACTGTTTTTT. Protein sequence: CATNGGSSSEKLFF.

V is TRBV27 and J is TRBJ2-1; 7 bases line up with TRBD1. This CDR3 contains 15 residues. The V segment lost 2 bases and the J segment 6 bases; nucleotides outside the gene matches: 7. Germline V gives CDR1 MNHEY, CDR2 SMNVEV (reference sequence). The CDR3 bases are TGTGCCAGCAGTTTAAACTCGGCAGGGGGCAATGAGCAGTTCTTC. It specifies CASSLNSAGGNEQFF.

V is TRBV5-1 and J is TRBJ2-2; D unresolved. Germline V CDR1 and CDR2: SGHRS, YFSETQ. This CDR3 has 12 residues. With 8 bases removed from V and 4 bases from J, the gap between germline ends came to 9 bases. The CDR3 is CASSTATGELFF. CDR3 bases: TGCGCCAGTTCGACTGCCACCGGGGAGCTGTTTTTT. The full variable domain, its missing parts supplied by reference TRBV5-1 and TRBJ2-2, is KAGVTQTPRYLIKTRGQQVTLSCSPISGHRSVSWYQQTPGQGLQFLFEYFSETQRNKGNFPGRFSGRQFSNSRSEMNVSTLELGDSALYLCASSTATGELFFGEGSRLTVL.

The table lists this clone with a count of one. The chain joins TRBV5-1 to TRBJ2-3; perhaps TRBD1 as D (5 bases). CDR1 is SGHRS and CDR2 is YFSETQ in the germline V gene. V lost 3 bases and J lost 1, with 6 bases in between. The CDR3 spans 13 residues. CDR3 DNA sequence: TGCGCCAGCAGCTCACAGGGCACAGATACGCAGTATTTT. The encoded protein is CASSSQGTDTQYF.

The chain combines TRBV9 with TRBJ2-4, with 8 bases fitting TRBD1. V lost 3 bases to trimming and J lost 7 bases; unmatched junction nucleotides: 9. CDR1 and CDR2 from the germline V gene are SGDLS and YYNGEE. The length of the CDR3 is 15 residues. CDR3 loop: CASSALTGGSNIQYF. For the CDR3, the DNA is TGTGCCAGCAGCGCCCTAACAGGGGGGTCGAACATTCAGTACTTC.

Written as DNA, the CDR3 is TGCAGTGTGGACGGTCCCTACGAGCAGTACTTC. Its translation is CSVDGPYEQYF. The chain carries TRBV20-1 and TRBJ2-7; D is uncertain. Germline values: CDR1 DFQATT, CDR2 SNEGSKA (reference sequence). V lost 7 bases, J lost 2 bases, and 9 bases lay in between. The CDR3 is 11 amino acids.

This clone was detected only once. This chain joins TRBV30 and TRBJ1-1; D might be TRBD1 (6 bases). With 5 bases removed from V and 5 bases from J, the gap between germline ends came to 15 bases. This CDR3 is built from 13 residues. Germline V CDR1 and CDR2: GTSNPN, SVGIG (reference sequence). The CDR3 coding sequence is TGTGCCTGGTACCAGGGGCTCGGGACTGAAGCTTTCTTT. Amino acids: CAWYQGLGTEAFF. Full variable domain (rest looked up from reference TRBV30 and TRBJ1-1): SQTIHQWPATLVQPVGSPLSLECTVEGTSNPNLYWYRQAAGRGLQLLFYSVGIGQISSEVPQNLSASRPQDRQFILSSKKLLLSDSGFYLCAWYQGLGTEAFFGQGTRLTVV.

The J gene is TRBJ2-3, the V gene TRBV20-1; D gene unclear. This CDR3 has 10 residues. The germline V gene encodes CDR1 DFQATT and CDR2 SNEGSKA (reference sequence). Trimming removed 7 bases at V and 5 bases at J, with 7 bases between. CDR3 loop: CSVGRDTQYF. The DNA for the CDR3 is TGCAGTGTAGGACGAGATACGCAGTATTTT.

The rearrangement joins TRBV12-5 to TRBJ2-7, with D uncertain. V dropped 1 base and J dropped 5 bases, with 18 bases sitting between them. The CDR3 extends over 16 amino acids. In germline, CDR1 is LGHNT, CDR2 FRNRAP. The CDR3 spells CASGLDGLSPRNEQYF. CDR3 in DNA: TGTGCTAGTGGTTTGGATGGCCTCTCTCCTCGGAACGAGCAGTACTTC.

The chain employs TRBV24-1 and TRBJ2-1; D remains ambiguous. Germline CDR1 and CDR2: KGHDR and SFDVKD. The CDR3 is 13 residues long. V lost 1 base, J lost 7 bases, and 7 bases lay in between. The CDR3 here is CATSDFAENEQFF. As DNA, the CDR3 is TGTGCCACCAGTGATTTTGCAGAAAATGAGCAGTTCTTC.

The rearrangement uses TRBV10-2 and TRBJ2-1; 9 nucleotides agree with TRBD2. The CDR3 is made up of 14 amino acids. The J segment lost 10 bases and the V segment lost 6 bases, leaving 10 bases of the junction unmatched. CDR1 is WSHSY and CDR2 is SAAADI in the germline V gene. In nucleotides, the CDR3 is TGCGCCAGCAGGGGTAGCGGGGGCGGGGGCGAGCAGTTCTTC. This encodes CASRGSGGGGEQFF.

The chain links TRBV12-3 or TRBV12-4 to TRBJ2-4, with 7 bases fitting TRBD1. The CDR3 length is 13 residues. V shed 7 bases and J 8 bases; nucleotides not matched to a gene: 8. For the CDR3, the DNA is TGTGCCAGCACCGACGACAGGGTTGACATTCAGTACTTC. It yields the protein CASTDDRVDIQYF.

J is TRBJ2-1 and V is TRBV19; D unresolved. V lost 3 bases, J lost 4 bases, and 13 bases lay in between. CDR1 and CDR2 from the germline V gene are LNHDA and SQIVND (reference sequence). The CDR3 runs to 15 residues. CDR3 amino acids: CASSILWAEYNEQFF. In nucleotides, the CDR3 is TGTGCCAGTAGTATTCTCTGGGCAGAATACAATGAGCAGTTCTTC. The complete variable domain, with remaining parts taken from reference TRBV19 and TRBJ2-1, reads DGGITQSPKYLFRKEGQNVTLSCEQNLNHDAMYWYRQDPGQGLRLIYYSQIVNDFQKGDIAEGYSVSREKKESFPLTVTSAQKNPTAFYLCASSILWAEYNEQFFGPGTRLTVL.

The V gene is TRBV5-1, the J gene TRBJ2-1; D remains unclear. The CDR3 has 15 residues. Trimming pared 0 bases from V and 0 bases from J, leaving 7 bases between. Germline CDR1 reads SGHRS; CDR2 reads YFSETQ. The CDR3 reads CASSLGASSYNEQFF. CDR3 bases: TGCGCCAGCAGCTTGGGTGCGAGCTCCTACAATGAGCAGTTCTTC.

CDR3 region: CASSVSGTSDYGYTF. The CDR3 bases are TGCGCCAGCAGCGTTTCCGGGACATCGGACTATGGCTACACCTTC. V gene TRBV5-1 combines with J gene TRBJ1-2; D might be TRBD1 (6 bases). The V gene lost 4 bases and the J gene lost 3 bases, with 16 bases spanning the gap. This CDR3 spans 15 amino acids. The germline V gene has CDR1 SGHRS and CDR2 YFSETQ.

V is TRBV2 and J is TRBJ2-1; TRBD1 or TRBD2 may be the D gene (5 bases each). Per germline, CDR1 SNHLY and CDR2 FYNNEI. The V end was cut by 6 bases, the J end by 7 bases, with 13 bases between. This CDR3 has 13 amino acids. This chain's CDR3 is CASRTGAWNEQFF. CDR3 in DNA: TGTGCCAGCAGAACCGGGGCCTGGAATGAGCAGTTCTTC.

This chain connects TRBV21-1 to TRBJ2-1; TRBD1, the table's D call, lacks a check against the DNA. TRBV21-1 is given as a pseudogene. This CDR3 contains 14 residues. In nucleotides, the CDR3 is TGTGCCAGTGGGACACCCATTCTTTTCAATGAGCAGTTCTTC. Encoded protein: CASGTPILFNEQFF.